The 26 T cell receptor beta chains listed next were all sequenced from one sample in a study of T cell clonality in common variable immunodeficiency (dated by TCRdb to between 2015 and 2017). The study at large found these results: Fewer deletions and N-nucleotide insertions were reportedly observed in CVID TCRbeta sequences, and highly modified clones with 13 or more V deletions were reportedly absent from CVID TCRbeta sequences.

The receptor library was made with the immunoSEQ multiplex PCR assay. In TCRdb, the immuneACCESS table is reduced to in-frame sequences with V and J assigned. These tables do not hold every clone; where another copy was compared, an unresolved V gene accounts for under half, and the others remain unexplained. Here the sample lists under 20,000 clones, none seen once only. In total, the top ten clones hold less than 8% of the sample. No antigen has been assigned to these receptors. Sequencing was done on a sample of peripheral blood mononuclear cells. These TCRs come from a human donor with common variable immunodeficiency.

This clone was seen more than once but under ten times. The sequenced fragment ends 3 residues before the CDR3 boundary, so the rest is inferred from the germline J gene. The chain uses TRBV5-5 and TRBJ2-1; 8 nucleotides agree with TRBD1. Looked up from germline, CDR1 is SGHKS and CDR2 is YYEKEE (reference sequence). CDR3 length: 15 residues. Losses at the gene ends were 0 bases for V and 9 bases for J; bases not matched to a gene: 8. The CDR3 bases that were read are TGTGCCAGCAGCTTGGAGGCAGGGGGCGGATTTGAG. Protein product: CASSLEAGGGFE. The full CDR3 is CASSLEAGGGFEQFF.

Worth noting for this clone: At one end the junction does not follow the germline gene, possibly because of a read error. The read halts 3 residues ahead of the CDR3 end, with the missing end drawn from the germline J gene. The chain is built from TRBV20-1 and TRBJ1-4; weak D call: TRBD1 (6 bases). The length of the CDR3 is 13 residues. Germline-derived CDR1 and CDR2 are DFQATT and SNEGSKA (reference sequence). The CDR3 loop is CSFGQSTNGKLFF. The DNA read from the CDR3 is TGCAGTTTTGGACAGTCAACTAATGGAAAA.

This clone was detected only a few times. The read gets to within 3 residues of the CDR3 end, and the germline J gene fills in the rest. The chain combines TRBV30 with TRBJ1-6; a weak D match, TRBD1 (5 bases). The germline gives CDR1 GTSNPN, CDR2 SVGIG (reference sequence). V was clipped by 2 bases and J by 6 bases, with 17 bases between them. The CDR3 runs 16 residues. The CDR3 bases that were read are TGTGCCTGGAGTTTTGTAGTGGGACTGCGTAATTCACCC. Protein: CAWSFVVGLRNSP. The whole CDR3 protein is CAWSFVVGLRNSPLHF. Filled out from reference TRBV30 and TRBJ1-6, the complete variable domain reads SQTIHQWPATLVQPVGSPLSLECTVEGTSNPNLYWYRQAAGRGLQLLFYSVGIGQISSEVPQNLSASRPQDRQFILSSKKLLLSDSGFYLCAWSFVVGLRNSPLHFGNGTRLTVT.

In the case of this clone: The CDR3 goes on 3 residues after the read ends, and that part is filled in from the germline J gene. The V gene is TRBV2, the J gene TRBJ2-7, with D perhaps TRBD2 (6 bases). With 4 bases removed from V and 1 base from J, the gap between germline ends came to 8 bases. Germline CDR1 and CDR2: SNHLY and FYNNEI. The CDR3 runs to 13 residues. The part of the CDR3 DNA that was read is TGTGCCAGCAGTGCCAGCGGGTCCTACGAG. It yields the protein CASSASGSYE. The entire CDR3 sequence reads CASSASGSYEQYF.

Comment on this clone: The CDR3 end falls 3 residues outside the read, so it is completed with the germline J gene. V usage is TRBV2 and J usage is TRBJ2-3, with D possibly matching TRBD2 (5 bases). Deletions cut 3 bases from V and 8 bases from J, with 15 bases between. The length of the CDR3 is 14 residues. The germline V gene encodes CDR1 SNHLY and CDR2 FYNNEI. The CDR3 sequence is CASSEGTGLGTQYF. CDR3 DNA, as far as it was read: TGTGCCAGCAGTGAGGGCACGGGGTTGGGTACG.

This clone was counted a few times. Read data end 3 residues before the CDR3 end; the end is taken from the germline J gene. This chain uses TRBV6-1 with TRBJ1-4; 7 bases match TRBD1. The CDR3 has 15 residues. Germline V gene sequence: CDR1 MNHNS, CDR2 SASEGT. V gave up 3 bases and J gave up 3 bases; unmatched junction bases: 4. CDR3 amino acids: CASSDSGTANEKLFF. The CDR3 DNA, read in part, is TGTGCCAGCAGTGACAGCGGGACAGCTAATGAAAAA.

At least ten counts were recorded for this clone. The CDR3 end is not reached by the read, which stops 3 residues before it; the germline J gene fills it in. The rearrangement links TRBV6-2 or TRBV6-3 to TRBJ2-7, with a tentative D call TRBD2 (5 bases). The germline V gene encodes CDR1 MNHEY and CDR2 SVGEGT. The V end lost 4 bases, the J end lost 6 bases, and 10 bases lay between the germline ends. The CDR3 has 12 amino acids. The sequenced CDR3 bases are TGTGCCAGCAGTTTCGCTAGCTTCGAG. Translating it yields CASSFASFE. The CDR3, in full, reads CASSFASFEQYF.

Remarks on this clone: The read finishes 3 residues shy of the CDR3 end, and the germline J gene is used to complete it. The chain links TRBV2 to TRBJ1-5; possible D gene TRBD1, 6 bases. The V and J ends lost 5 bases and 3 bases respectively, with 11 bases between them. The germline CDR1 and CDR2 sequences are SNHLY and FYNNEI. There are 14 residues in the CDR3. CDR3 DNA, as far as it was read: TGTGCCAGCAGTCCACAGGGTTTCAATCAGCCC. Amino acids: CASSPQGFNQP. The complete CDR3 sequence is CASSPQGFNQPQHF.

This clone was observed a few times. The missing CDR3 end, 3 residues past where the read stops, is filled in from the germline J gene. This rearrangement joins TRBV6-2 or TRBV6-3 to TRBJ1-1; tentative D call: TRBD1 (6 bases). This CDR3 spans 16 amino acids. The V end was cut by 8 bases, the J end by 0 bases, with 19 bases between. Per germline, CDR1 MNHEY and CDR2 SVGEGT. The CDR3 sequence: CASRKLRGRMNTEAFF. The CDR3 bases that were read are TGTGCCAGCCGAAAACTCAGGGGACGCATGAACACTGAA.

This clone was detected a few times. The DNA ends 3 residues before the CDR3 does, and the rest of the CDR3 is filled in from the germline J gene. The genes are TRBV19 and TRBJ1-5; 8 positions match TRBD1. CDR3 length: 14 residues. Germline CDR1 is LNHDA and CDR2 is SQIVND (reference sequence). CDR3 residues: CASRGSITGGPQHF. CDR3 DNA, as far as it was read: TGTGCCAGTAGGGGATCGATTACAGGGGGACCC.

This clone has at least ten counts. Sequencing ends 3 residues short of the CDR3 end; the germline J gene provides the rest. The V and J genes are TRBV5-1 and TRBJ1-1; 11 bases are shared with TRBD1. V lost 8 bases and J lost 4; bases outside the gene matches: 7. In germline, CDR1 is SGHRS, CDR2 YFSETQ. The CDR3 extends over 14 amino acids. The sequenced part of the CDR3 DNA is TGCGCCAGTAAGACCGGGACAGGGGGCACTGAA. Encoded protein: CASKTGTGGTE. From start to end, the CDR3 is CASKTGTGGTEAFF.

This clone has at least ten counts. CDR3 DNA, as far as it was read: TGTGCCAGCAGGGAAAACAGGGGCCTGAACACTGAA. Its translation: CASRENRGLNTE. The full CDR3 reads CASRENRGLNTEAFF. The rearrangement links TRBV6-1 to TRBJ1-1, with TRBD1 identical over 7 bases. The read stops 3 residues short of the end of the CDR3; the missing end is completed from the germline J gene. V lost 6 bases, J lost 0 bases, and 7 bases stayed unmatched. Germline lookup yields CDR1 MNHNS and CDR2 SASEGT. The CDR3 has 15 residues.

This clone was seen repeatedly, ten times or more. The read falls 3 residues short of the CDR3 end, and the missing part is taken from the germline J gene. The V and J genes are TRBV10-3 and TRBJ1-1, with TRBD1 matching over 8 bases. J lost 2 bases, V lost 6 bases, and 5 bases had no gene match. Germline assignment: CDR1 ENHRY and CDR2 SYGVKD. The CDR3 is 14 amino acids. CDR3 region: CAIRMTGDNTEAFF. The covered CDR3 bases are TGTGCCATCAGGATGACAGGGGATAACACTGAA.

On this clone itself: The read falls 3 residues short of the CDR3 end, and the missing part is taken from the germline J gene. V is TRBV20-1 and J is TRBJ2-7, with 8 bases that match TRBD2. The junction had 7 bases not matched to a gene; V was cut back by 5 bases and J by 4 bases. There are 13 residues in the CDR3. CDR1 DFQATT and CDR2 SNEGSKA come from the germline V gene (reference sequence). CDR3 loop: CSAYFGRGYEQYF. The covered CDR3 bases are TGCAGTGCTTACTTCGGGAGGGGTTACGAG.

Remarks on this clone: The read ends 3 residues shy of where the CDR3 ends; the end is completed using the germline J gene. The J gene is TRBJ1-2, the V gene TRBV6-2 or TRBV6-3; D is undetermined. The CDR3 totals 10 residues. The V gene's germline CDR1 is MNHEY and CDR2 SVGEGT. Deletions cut 6 bases from V and 3 bases from J, with 2 bases between. This chain's CDR3 is CASSDYGYTF. CDR3 DNA (partial): TGTGCCAGCAGCGACTATGGC.

This clone was observed a few times. The CDR3 is cut off 3 residues early in the read; its end comes from the germline J gene. This chain connects TRBV19 to TRBJ1-5, with TRBD1 as a possible D gene (5 bases). Trimming removed 3 bases from V and 0 bases from J, with 12 bases in between. This CDR3 spans 16 amino acids. Looked up from germline, CDR1 is LNHDA and CDR2 is SQIVND (reference sequence). The CDR3 sequence is CASSMMAGYSNQPQHF. CDR3 DNA, as far as it was read: TGTGCCAGTAGTATGATGGCAGGGTATAGCAATCAGCCC.

As for this clone: With the read ending 3 residues before the CDR3 end, the germline J gene is used to fill in that end. V gene TRBV2 combines with J gene TRBJ1-2; TRBD1 matches at 10 bases. The germline V gene has CDR1 SNHLY and CDR2 FYNNEI. The length of the CDR3 is 15 residues. Losses at the gene ends were 1 base for V and 3 bases for J; bases not matched to a gene: 2. The CDR3 DNA, read in part, is TGTGCCAGCAGTGAAGGGACAGGGGGAGACTATGGC. It is translated as CASSEGTGGDYG. The whole CDR3 is CASSEGTGGDYGYTF. Based on the CDR3 plus reference TRBV2 and TRBJ1-2, the full variable domain is EPEVTQTPSHQVTQMGQEVILRCVPISNHLYFYWYRQILGQKVEFLVSFYNNEISEKSEIFDDQFSVERPDGSNFTLKIRSTKLEDSAMYFCASSEGTGGDYGYTFGSGTRLTVV.

Notes on this clone: The sequence runs out 3 residues before the end of the CDR3; the remainder is reconstructed from the germline J gene. This rearrangement joins TRBV7-2 to TRBJ1-2; 9 bases match TRBD1. V lost 5 bases to trimming and J lost 5 bases; unmatched junction nucleotides: 3. Germline CDR1 SGHTA, CDR2 FQGNSA. The CDR3 has 13 residues. The DNA read from the CDR3 is TGTGCCAGCAGCGCCGGACAGGGGTATGGC. This sequence encodes CASSAGQGYG. The CDR3 reads in full as CASSAGQGYGYTF.

Regarding this clone: The sequenced fragment ends 3 residues before the CDR3 boundary, so the rest is inferred from the germline J gene. The chain couples TRBV5-1 to TRBJ1-2; 7 bases line up with TRBD1. The CDR3 covers 15 residues. Germline V CDR1 and CDR2: SGHRS, YFSETQ. This CDR3 reads CASSLGQEGADGYTF. CDR3 bases read: TGCGCCAGCAGCTTGGGACAGGAGGGGGCGGACGGC.

As to this clone: With the read ending 3 residues before the CDR3 end, the germline J gene is used to fill in that end. The chain combines TRBV2 with TRBJ1-5; 7 nucleotides align to TRBD1. Germline trimming cut 7 bases from V and 6 bases from J; bases unmatched to any gene: 12. The CDR3 has 15 amino acids. Germline lookup yields CDR1 SNHLY and CDR2 FYNNEI. The chain's CDR3 is CASTGRDSPLQPQHF. The covered CDR3 bases are TGTGCCAGCACCGGCCGGGACAGCCCCCTTCAGCCC.

This clone occurred a few times. The read ends 3 residues shy of where the CDR3 ends; the end is completed using the germline J gene. The genes are TRBV7-9 and TRBJ2-7, with TRBD2 matching 10 bases. CDR1 and CDR2 (germline): SEHNR, FQNEAQ (reference sequence). Germline trimming cut 4 bases from V and 6 bases from J; bases unmatched to any gene: 9. The CDR3 covers 15 residues. Incomplete CDR3 DNA: TGTGCCAGCAGCTCAGCGGGACTAGCGACCGGCGAG. Its translation: CASSSAGLATGE. The entire CDR3 reads CASSSAGLATGEQYF. Full variable domain (outside the CDR3, taken from reference TRBV7-9 and TRBJ2-7): DTGVSQNPRHKITKRGQNVTFRCDPISEHNRLYWYRQTLGQGPEFLTYFQNEAQLEKSRLLSDRFSAERPKGSFSTLEIQRTEQGDSAMYLCASSSAGLATGEQYFGPGTRLTVT.

About this clone itself: The sequence runs out 3 residues before the end of the CDR3; the remainder is reconstructed from the germline J gene. This chain connects TRBV6-2 or TRBV6-3 to TRBJ1-5; D is uncertain. This CDR3 has 16 amino acids. With 2 bases removed from V and 6 bases from J, the gap between germline ends came to 17 bases. Germline values: CDR1 MNHEY, CDR2 SVGEGT. The CDR3 reads CASSYQAHARSQPQHF. The DNA read from the CDR3 is TGTGCCAGCAGTTACCAGGCGCACGCGAGGTCTCAGCCC.

The table lists this clone with many counts. The CDR3 extends 3 residues past the end of the read, so its final part is completed from the germline J gene. V is TRBV19 and J is TRBJ1-4; 7 bases line up with TRBD1. In germline, CDR1 is LNHDA, CDR2 SQIVND (reference sequence). The CDR3 runs to 13 residues. The ends lost 4 bases at V and 8 bases at J; junction bases unmatched: 4. The sequenced part of the CDR3 DNA is TGTGCCAGTAGTAGCGGGACAGCCGAAAAA. Amino acid sequence: CASSSGTAEK. The entire CDR3 sequence reads CASSSGTAEKLFF.

This clone turned up a few times. The sequenced fragment ends 3 residues before the CDR3 boundary, so the rest is inferred from the germline J gene. J is TRBJ1-2 and V is TRBV7-2; perhaps TRBD1 as D (6 bases). V lost 2 bases and J lost 4, with 14 bases in between. Germline V lookup: CDR1 SGHTA, CDR2 FQGNSA. The CDR3 consists of 15 residues. The covered CDR3 bases are TGTGCCAGCAGCTTAAACGGCGGGGGCCTCTATGGC. The encoded protein is CASSLNGGGLYG. The entire CDR3 is CASSLNGGGLYGYTF.

About this clone itself: The CDR3 end falls 3 residues outside the read, so it is completed with the germline J gene. The genes are TRBV2 and TRBJ2-3; D remains ambiguous. The CDR3 is made up of 12 amino acids. The V gene's germline CDR1 is SNHLY and CDR2 FYNNEI. Trimming pared 4 bases from V and 3 bases from J, leaving 5 bases between. The CDR3 is CASSVQTDTQYF. The sequenced part of the CDR3 DNA is TGTGCCAGCAGTGTTCAAACAGATACG.

This clone was seen ten or more times. The read stops 3 residues short of the end of the CDR3; the missing end is completed from the germline J gene. V usage is TRBV29-1 and J usage is TRBJ1-2, with D possibly TRBD1 on 5 matching bases. CDR3 length: 14 residues. Germline V gene lookup returns CDR1 SQVTM and CDR2 ANQGSEA. The V and J ends lost 1 base and 6 bases respectively, with 15 bases between them. The sequenced part of the CDR3 DNA is TGCAGCGTTGAAGGCCAGGGTTTAGCCGATGGC. Its protein product is CSVEGQGLADG. The full CDR3 reads CSVEGQGLADGYTF.